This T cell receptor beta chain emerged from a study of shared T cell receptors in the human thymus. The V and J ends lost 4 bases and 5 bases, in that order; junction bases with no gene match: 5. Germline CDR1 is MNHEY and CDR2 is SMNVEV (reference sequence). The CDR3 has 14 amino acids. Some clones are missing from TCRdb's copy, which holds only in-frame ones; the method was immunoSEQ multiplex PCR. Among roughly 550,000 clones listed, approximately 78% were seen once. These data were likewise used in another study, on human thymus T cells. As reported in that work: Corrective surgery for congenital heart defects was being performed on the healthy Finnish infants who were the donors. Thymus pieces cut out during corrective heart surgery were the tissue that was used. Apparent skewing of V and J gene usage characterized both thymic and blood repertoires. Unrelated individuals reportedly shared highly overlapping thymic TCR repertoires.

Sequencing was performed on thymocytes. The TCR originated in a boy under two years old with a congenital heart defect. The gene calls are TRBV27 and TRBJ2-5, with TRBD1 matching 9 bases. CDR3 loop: CASSSTGGGETQYF. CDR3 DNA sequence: TGTGCCAGCAGTTCAACAGGGGGCGGGGAGACCCAGTACTTC.